This is a list of T cell receptor beta chains from one sample in a study of blood T cell repertoires in COVID-19. Libraries were prepared by immunoSEQ multiplex PCR; TCRdb keeps only in-frame clonotypes and omits some of them. Here the sample spans about 480,000 clones, about 89% being singletons. Sequencing used peripheral blood. These receptors were obtained from a woman aged 25 to 39 with acute or convalescent COVID-19. CDR3s include the opening cysteine and the closing phenylalanine or tryptophan. The order of the fields is clone size, V gene, J gene, D gene, CDR3 protein, CDR3 DNA. A D gene is named only where the DNA matches it firmly. A row's size may be missing; if present it is once, few, many or a size class.

clone_size: NA
v_call: TRBV28
j_call: TRBJ2-2
d_call: NA
cdr3_aa: CASSLPGPGAGELFF
cdr3_nt: TGTGCCAGCAGTCTCCCGGGCCCCGGGGCCGGGGAGCTGTTTTTT

clone_size: NA
v_call: TRBV29-1
j_call: TRBJ2-1
d_call: TRBD1
cdr3_aa: CSVGDRKPYNEQFF
cdr3_nt: TGCAGCGTAGGGGACAGAAAACCTTACAATGAGCAGTTCTTC

clone_size: NA
v_call: TRBV25-1
j_call: TRBJ1-2
d_call: NA
cdr3_aa: CASSDSGWGYTF
cdr3_nt: TGTGCCAGCAGTGATTCAGGTTGGGGCTACACCTTC

clone_size: NA
v_call: TRBV5-6
j_call: TRBJ1-2
d_call: NA
cdr3_aa: CASSRGTGQYGYTF
cdr3_nt: TGTGCCAGCAGCCGGGGTACAGGGCAATATGGCTACACCTTC

clone_size: NA
v_call: TRBV12-3/TRBV12-4
j_call: TRBJ2-5
d_call: NA
cdr3_aa: CASRGLGGETQYF
cdr3_nt: TGTGCCAGCCGGGGCCTCGGGGGAGAGACCCAGTACTTC

clone_size: NA
v_call: TRBV7-2
j_call: TRBJ2-5
d_call: TRBD1
cdr3_aa: CASSGTGQGTETQYF
cdr3_nt: TGTGCCAGCAGCGGGACCGGACAGGGAACGGAGACCCAGTACTTC

clone_size: NA
v_call: TRBV5-8
j_call: TRBJ2-5
d_call: NA
cdr3_aa: CASSATGTNQETQYF
cdr3_nt: TGTGCCAGCAGTGCGACAGGTACCAACCAAGAGACCCAGTACTTC

clone_size: NA
v_call: TRBV20-1
j_call: TRBJ2-3
d_call: NA
cdr3_aa: CSARGSTAQYF
cdr3_nt: TGCAGTGCTAGAGGGAGCACGGCGCAGTATTTT

clone_size: NA
v_call: TRBV2
j_call: TRBJ2-7
d_call: NA
cdr3_aa: CASSQQGYEQYF
cdr3_nt: TGTGCCAGCAGCCAACAGGGCTACGAGCAGTACTTC

clone_size: NA
v_call: TRBV19
j_call: TRBJ1-1
d_call: NA
cdr3_aa: CASSTGFTEAFF
cdr3_nt: TGTGCCAGTAGCACAGGGTTTACTGAAGCTTTCTTT

clone_size: few
v_call: TRBV14
j_call: TRBJ1-1
d_call: TRBD1
cdr3_aa: CASSMTGTFSLMDNTEAFF
cdr3_nt: TGTGCCAGCAGCATGACAGGGACATTCAGTTTGATGGATAACACTGAAGCTTTCTTT

clone_size: NA
v_call: TRBV27
j_call: TRBJ1-5
d_call: NA
cdr3_aa: CASSSLSGGNQPQHF
cdr3_nt: TGTGCCAGCAGTTCCCTTTCGGGGGGCAATCAGCCCCAGCATTTT

clone_size: NA
v_call: TRBV6-5
j_call: TRBJ2-7
d_call: NA
cdr3_aa: CASKTETRFHEQYF
cdr3_nt: TGTGCCAGCAAAACGGAGACTAGATTCCACGAGCAGTACTTC

clone_size: NA
v_call: TRBV5-1
j_call: TRBJ2-1
d_call: NA
cdr3_aa: CASRKSDSLNEQFF
cdr3_nt: TGCGCCAGCAGAAAAAGCGACAGCCTCAATGAGCAGTTCTTC

clone_size: NA
v_call: TRBV9
j_call: TRBJ2-1
d_call: TRBD2
cdr3_aa: CASSLAGVDEQFF
cdr3_nt: TGTGCCAGCAGCCTAGCGGGGGTCGACGAGCAGTTCTTC

clone_size: NA
v_call: TRBV7-3
j_call: TRBJ2-5
d_call: NA
cdr3_aa: CASSLNREETQYF
cdr3_nt: TGTGCCAGCAGCTTAAACAGGGAAGAGACCCAGTACTTC

clone_size: NA
v_call: TRBV28
j_call: TRBJ2-6
d_call: NA
cdr3_aa: CASSDRSGANVLTF
cdr3_nt: TGTGCCAGCAGTGACAGGTCTGGGGCCAACGTCCTGACTTTC

clone_size: NA
v_call: TRBV5-1
j_call: TRBJ2-7
d_call: NA
cdr3_aa: CASSFTSSEQYF
cdr3_nt: TGCGCCAGCAGCTTTACTAGCTCCGAGCAGTACTTC

clone_size: NA
v_call: TRBV5-1
j_call: TRBJ1-4
d_call: NA
cdr3_aa: CASRPGSGATNEKLFF
cdr3_nt: TGCGCCAGCAGGCCGGGGAGCGGAGCAACTAATGAAAAACTGTTTTTT

clone_size: NA
v_call: TRBV3-1/TRBV3-2
j_call: TRBJ1-6
d_call: TRBD1
cdr3_aa: CASSQDLTGAPLHF
cdr3_nt: TGTGCCAGCAGCCAAGATCTCACAGGGGCGCCCCTCCACTTT

clone_size: NA
v_call: TRBV2
j_call: TRBJ2-3
d_call: TRBD1
cdr3_aa: CASMRGQRDTDTQYF
cdr3_nt: TGTGCCAGCATGAGGGGACAGAGAGACACAGATACGCAGTATTTT

clone_size: NA
v_call: TRBV30
j_call: TRBJ1-3
d_call: TRBD1
cdr3_aa: CAGTDRDRGSGNTIYF
cdr3_nt: TGTGCCGGGACCGACCGGGACAGGGGGTCTGGAAACACCATATATTTT

clone_size: NA
v_call: TRBV2
j_call: TRBJ2-7
d_call: TRBD1
cdr3_aa: CASSEPTGGSYEQYF
cdr3_nt: TGTGCCAGCAGTGAACCGACAGGGGGCTCCTACGAGCAGTACTTC

clone_size: NA
v_call: TRBV3-1/TRBV3-2
j_call: TRBJ1-3
d_call: NA
cdr3_aa: CASSQGQGTGNTIYF
cdr3_nt: TGTGCCAGCAGCCAAGGGCAGGGGACTGGAAACACCATATATTTT